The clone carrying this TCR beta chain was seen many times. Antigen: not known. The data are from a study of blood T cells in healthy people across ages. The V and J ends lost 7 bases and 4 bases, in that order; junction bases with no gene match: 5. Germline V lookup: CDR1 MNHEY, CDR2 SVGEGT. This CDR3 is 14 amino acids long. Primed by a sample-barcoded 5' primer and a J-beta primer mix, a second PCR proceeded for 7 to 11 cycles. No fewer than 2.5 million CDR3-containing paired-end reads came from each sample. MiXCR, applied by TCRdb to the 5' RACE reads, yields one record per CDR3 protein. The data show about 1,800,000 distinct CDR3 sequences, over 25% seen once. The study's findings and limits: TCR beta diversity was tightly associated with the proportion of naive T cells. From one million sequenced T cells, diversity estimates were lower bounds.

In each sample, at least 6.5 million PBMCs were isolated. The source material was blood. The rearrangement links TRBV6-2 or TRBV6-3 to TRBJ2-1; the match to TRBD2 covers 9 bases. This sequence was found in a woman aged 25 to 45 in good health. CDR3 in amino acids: CASTTSGTYNEQFF. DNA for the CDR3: TGTGCCAGCACGACTAGCGGAACTTACAATGAGCAGTTCTTC.